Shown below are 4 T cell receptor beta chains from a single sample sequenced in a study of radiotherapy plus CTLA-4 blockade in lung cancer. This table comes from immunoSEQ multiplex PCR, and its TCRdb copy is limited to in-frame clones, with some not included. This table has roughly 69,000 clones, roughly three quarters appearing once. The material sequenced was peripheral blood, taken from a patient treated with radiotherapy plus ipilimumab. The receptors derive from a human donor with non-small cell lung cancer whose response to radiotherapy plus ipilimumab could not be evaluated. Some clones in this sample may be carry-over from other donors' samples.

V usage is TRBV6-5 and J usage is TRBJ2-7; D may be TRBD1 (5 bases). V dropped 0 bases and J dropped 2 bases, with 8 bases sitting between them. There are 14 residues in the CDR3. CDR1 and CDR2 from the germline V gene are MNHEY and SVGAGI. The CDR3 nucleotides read TGTGCCAGCAGTTACTCCGGACAACCCTACGAGCAGTACTTC. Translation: CASSYSGQPYEQYF.

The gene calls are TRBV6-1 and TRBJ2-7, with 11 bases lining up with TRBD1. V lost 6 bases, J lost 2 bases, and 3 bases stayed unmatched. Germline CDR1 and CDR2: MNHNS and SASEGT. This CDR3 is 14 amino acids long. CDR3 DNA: TGTGCCAGCAGGCAGGGACAGGGGGCCTACGAGCAGTACTTC. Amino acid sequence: CASRQGQGAYEQYF.

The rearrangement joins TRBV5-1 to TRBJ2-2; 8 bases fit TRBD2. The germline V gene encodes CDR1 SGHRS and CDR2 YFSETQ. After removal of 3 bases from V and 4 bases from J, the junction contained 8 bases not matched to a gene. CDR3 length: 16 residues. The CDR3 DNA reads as TGCGCCAGCAGCTCGGGGATTAGCGGGGTCACCGGGGAGCTGTTTTTT. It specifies CASSSGISGVTGELFF.

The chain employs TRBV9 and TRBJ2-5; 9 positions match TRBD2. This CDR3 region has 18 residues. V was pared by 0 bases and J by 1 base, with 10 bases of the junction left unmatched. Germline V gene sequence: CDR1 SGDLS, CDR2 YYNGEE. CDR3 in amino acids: CASSVGRRSSGAQETQYF. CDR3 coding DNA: TGTGCCAGCAGCGTAGGGAGGAGGTCTAGCGGGGCCCAAGAGACCCAGTACTTC.